This entry lists 30 T cell receptor beta chains sequenced from one sample in a study of cytomegalovirus exposure and HLA in healthy donors. PCR amplification relied on 60 Vbeta primers (plus 13 Jbeta primers). The method was immunoSEQ multiplex PCR; TCRdb's version includes in-frame clones alone and lacks a portion of them. The data hold 200,000 to 250,000 clones, with around 83% observed a single time. Source material: PBMCs. These receptors all come from a woman aged 40 to 50 in good health and CMV-seronegative.

The chain links TRBV18 to TRBJ1-1; D perhaps matches TRBD1 (5 bases). The V end lost 2 bases, the J end lost 4 bases, and 8 bases lay between the germline ends. This CDR3 is built from 13 residues. Germline CDR1 reads KGHSH; CDR2 reads LQKENI. CDR3 protein: CASSPSGSTEAFF. For the CDR3, the DNA is TGTGCCAGCTCACCATCAGGGTCCACTGAAGCTTTCTTT.

In regard to this clone: The sample holds other DNA sequences that translate to the same CDR3. This chain uses TRBV27 with TRBJ1-2; a possible D gene is TRBD1 (5 bases). The CDR3 spans 14 residues. Germline V gives CDR1 MNHEY, CDR2 SMNVEV (reference sequence). V shed 5 bases and J shed 0 bases, with 10 bases lying between them. CDR3 in DNA: TGTGCCAGCAGTCTAGACAGAGCTAACTATGGCTACACCTTC. Its protein is CASSLDRANYGYTF.

V is TRBV10-3 and J is TRBJ1-3; D remains unclear. This CDR3 spans 13 amino acids. Trimming removed 11 bases from V and 1 base from J, with 12 bases in between. Germline CDR1 ENHRY, CDR2 SYGVKD. Here the CDR3 reads CAARLSSGNTIYF. CDR3 DNA: TGTGCCGCCCGACTCAGTTCTGGAAACACCATATATTTT.

J is TRBJ1-2 and V is TRBV19; maybe TRBD1 (6 bases). Germline V gene lookup returns CDR1 LNHDA and CDR2 SQIVND (reference sequence). Trimming stripped 6 bases from V and 6 bases from J, with 14 bases between. CDR3 size: 13 residues. The CDR3 coding sequence is TGTGCCAGTAGGTGGGGGGGCGGCGATGGCTACACCTTC. Its protein is CASRWGGGDGYTF.

The chain combines TRBV29-1 with TRBJ2-7; D might be TRBD1 (6 bases). Trimming stripped 3 bases from V and 6 bases from J, with 15 bases between. In germline, CDR1 is SQVTM, CDR2 ANQGSEA. The CDR3 has 13 residues. The DNA of the CDR3 is TGCAGCGTTGAGGGGCTGGACAGAGGCGAGCAGTACTTC. It encodes CSVEGLDRGEQYF.

This rearrangement joins TRBV19 to TRBJ1-4; no clear D. Trimming shortened V by 7 bases and J by 4 bases, and 19 bases separated the two germline ends. CDR1 and CDR2 from the germline V gene are LNHDA and SQIVND (reference sequence). The CDR3 sequence is 16 residues long. The CDR3 bases are TGTGCCAGTAACACCCGCCCGGCGGATCTTAATGAAAAACTGTTTTTT. This encodes CASNTRPADLNEKLFF.

This clone was counted once. The chain carries TRBV21-1 and TRBJ2-5; no DNA check was done on the table's D call, TRBD2. TRBV21-1 is a recognized pseudogene. This CDR3 contains 19 residues. The CDR3 sequence is CASTGRLVGLAGLQETQYF. CDR3 sequence (DNA): TGTGCCAGCACCGGCCGATTGGTAGGACTAGCGGGGCTCCAAGAGACCCAGTACTTC.

This clone has more than one count but fewer than ten. The chain couples TRBV2 to TRBJ2-2, with D possibly TRBD1 on 6 matching bases. Per the germline V gene, CDR1 is SNHLY and CDR2 is FYNNEI. This CDR3 has 14 amino acids. The V and J ends lost 8 bases and 0 bases respectively, with 10 bases between them. This CDR3 reads CASGGHPNTGELFF. CDR3 DNA: TGTGCCAGCGGGGGACACCCGAACACCGGGGAGCTGTTTTTT.

The J gene is TRBJ2-6, the V gene TRBV27, with 7 bases that match TRBD1. The V and J ends lost 5 bases and 3 bases, in that order; junction bases with no gene match: 4. The CDR3 totals 15 residues. Per the germline V gene, CDR1 is MNHEY and CDR2 is SMNVEV (reference sequence). CDR3 loop: CASSDRVGGANVLTF. The CDR3 DNA reads TGTGCCAGCAGTGACAGGGTTGGTGGGGCCAACGTCCTGACTTTC.

The chain recombines TRBV6-6 with TRBJ2-7; 7 bases agree with TRBD2. V shed 0 bases, J shed 6 bases, and the junction held 11 bases outside the gene matches. CDR1 is MNHNY, CDR2 SVGAGI, per germline (reference sequence). The CDR3 has 16 residues. CDR3 DNA sequence: TGTGCCAGCAGTTACTCGGGGCGGGGGACGTCGCGCGAGCAGTACTTC. Translating it yields CASSYSGRGTSREQYF.

This clone was recorded only once. This chain connects TRBV28 to TRBJ1-5; maybe TRBD1 (5 bases). The V gene lost 3 bases and the J gene lost 0 bases, with 9 bases spanning the gap. The CDR3 is made up of 15 amino acids. Germline-derived CDR1 and CDR2 are MDHEN and SYDVKM. CDR3 sequence: CASSFRGLSNQPQHF. CDR3 in DNA: TGTGCCAGCAGTTTTCGGGGACTTAGCAATCAGCCCCAGCATTTT.

This chain's CDR3 is CASSWTSGSADTQYF. As DNA, the CDR3 is TGCGCCAGCAGCTGGACTAGCGGGAGCGCAGATACGCAGTATTTT. V usage is TRBV5-1 and J usage is TRBJ2-3; 13 bases map to TRBD2. CDR1 is SGHRS and CDR2 is YFSETQ in the germline V gene. Trimming at V came to 3 bases and at J to 4 bases, leaving 2 bases not matched to a gene. This CDR3 comprises 15 residues.

J is TRBJ2-7 and V is TRBV29-1; 7 bases are shared with TRBD1. Looked up from germline, CDR1 is SQVTM and CDR2 is ANQGSEA. This CDR3 region has 14 residues. V trimming: 4 bases; J trimming: 2 bases; junction bases outside the gene matches: 8. DNA for the CDR3: TGCAGCGTTGCGTGGGACAGCATGACCTACGAGCAGTACTTC. Translating it yields CSVAWDSMTYEQYF.

This rearrangement joins TRBV6-6 to TRBJ2-1; D is undetermined. CDR1 and CDR2 (germline): MNHNY, SVGAGI (reference sequence). V was cut by 0 bases and J by 9 bases, with 9 bases left in between. This CDR3 has 13 amino acids. CDR3 sequence (DNA): TGTGCCAGCAGTTACTCGGATTCAGGTGAGCAGTTCTTC. Translated: CASSYSDSGEQFF.

The V and J genes are TRBV27 and TRBJ2-3; 7 bases line up with TRBD2. The V gene end was trimmed by 3 bases and the J gene end by 4 bases; junction bases not matched to a gene: 10. CDR1 and CDR2 (germline): MNHEY, SMNVEV (reference sequence). This CDR3 spans 16 amino acids. The CDR3 reads CASSFSIREAADTQYF. Here the CDR3 DNA reads TGTGCCAGCAGTTTCAGTATCCGGGAGGCCGCAGATACGCAGTATTTT.

The chain employs TRBV13 and TRBJ2-5; D is possibly TRBD2 (6 bases). Germline assignment: CDR1 PRHDT and CDR2 FYEKMQ (reference sequence). The V and J ends lost 1 base and 2 bases respectively, with 14 bases between them. The CDR3 loop spans 16 amino acids. As DNA, the CDR3 is TGTGCCAGCAGCTTAGAGGGCGGGATCGAACAAGAGACCCAGTACTTC. Translated: CASSLEGGIEQETQYF.

This chain uses TRBV7-3 with TRBJ2-1, with 13 bases aligning to TRBD2. Trimming at V came to 4 bases and at J to 9 bases, leaving 12 bases not matched to a gene. Germline assignment: CDR1 SGHTA and CDR2 FQGTGA. This CDR3 comprises 17 residues. The CDR3 loop is CASSSQGGLAGISEQFF. CDR3 DNA: TGTGCCAGCAGCTCTCAGGGGGGACTAGCGGGGATATCTGAGCAGTTCTTC.

The V and J genes are TRBV4-1 and TRBJ2-7; TRBD2 matches 7 bases. Trimming removed 3 bases from V and 2 bases from J; junction bases left unmatched: 7. Germline loops: CDR1 MGHRA, CDR2 YSYEKL. This CDR3 is built from 15 residues. As DNA, the CDR3 is TGCGCCAGCAGCCAGATTCCGGGGGGAACCTACGAGCAGTACTTC. Amino acids: CASSQIPGGTYEQYF.

This clone was recorded only once. The CDR3: CATDGEGGGYTF. Here the CDR3 DNA reads TGTGCCACTGACGGAGAGGGAGGCGGCTACACCTTC. V gene TRBV19 combines with J gene TRBJ1-2, with D hard to call. V was cut by 10 bases and J by 8 bases, with 17 bases left in between. Germline lookup yields CDR1 LNHDA and CDR2 SQIVND (reference sequence). The CDR3 loop spans 12 amino acids.

Of note for this clone: Other DNA sequences in the sample encode the same CDR3. The DNA of the CDR3 is TGTGCCAGCAGCTTAGTTGGCGGCAATGAGCAGTTCTTC. Amino acid sequence: CASSLVGGNEQFF. The chain recombines TRBV7-9 with TRBJ2-1; D gene ambiguous. V lost 1 base, J lost 6 bases, and 7 bases lay in between. Germline CDR1 and CDR2: SEHNR and FQNEAQ (reference sequence). The CDR3 contains 13 residues.

The chain is built from TRBV4-2 and TRBJ2-5, with no clear D. The DNA matches TRBJ2-7 better at its end, which makes the J call doubtful. Germline V CDR1 and CDR2: LGHNA, YNFKEQ. CDR3 length: 16 amino acids. The CDR3 DNA reads TGTGCCAGCAGCCAAGATAACAGAAATCCCTCCTACGAGCAGTACTTC. This translates into CASSQDNRNPSYEQYF.

The chain has TRBV30 and TRBJ1-2; no clear D. Per germline, CDR1 GTSNPN and CDR2 SVGIG (reference sequence). The CDR3 consists of 12 residues. V lost 3 bases to trimming and J lost 8 bases, with 13 bases between them. The CDR3 loop reads CAWSPRGRGYTF. The DNA for the CDR3 is TGTGCCTGGAGCCCGCGGGGTCGAGGCTACACCTTC.

The genes are TRBV10-3 and TRBJ2-6; TRBD1 aligns across 7 bases. Looked up from germline, CDR1 is ENHRY and CDR2 is SYGVKD. V lost 5 bases and J lost 2; bases outside the gene matches: 6. The CDR3 has 16 residues. This chain's CDR3 is CAISKRQGPGANVLTF. DNA of the CDR3: TGTGCCATCAGTAAGCGACAGGGCCCTGGGGCCAACGTCCTGACTTTC.

The V call is TRBV6-1, the J call TRBJ2-2, with 8 bases identical to TRBD2. The CDR3 is 15 amino acids. Germline V CDR1 and CDR2: MNHNS, SASEGT. The V gene end was trimmed by 2 bases and the J gene end by 4 bases; junction bases not matched to a gene: 3. CDR3 amino acids: CASSEKREFTGELFF. As DNA, the CDR3 is TGTGCCAGCAGTGAAAAGCGGGAGTTCACCGGGGAGCTGTTTTTT.

The genes are TRBV5-1 and TRBJ1-2, with TRBD1 matching over 8 bases. Germline CDR1 and CDR2: SGHRS and YFSETQ. The J segment lost 4 bases and the V segment lost 0 bases, leaving 5 bases of the junction unmatched. The CDR3 has 15 residues. The CDR3 nucleotides are TGCGCCAGCAGCTTGGAAGGACAGGGCGCCTATGGCTACACCTTC. It codes for CASSLEGQGAYGYTF.

J is TRBJ2-5 and V is TRBV30, with TRBD2 matching 10 bases. The assigned J gene may be wrong: the sequence end matches TRBJ2-7 better. The CDR3 runs 15 residues. Germline V gene sequence: CDR1 GTSNPN, CDR2 SVGIG (reference sequence). In DNA form, the CDR3 reads TGTGCCTGGAGTGTCTTTCTAGCGGGAGTTCTCGAGCAGTACTTC. Encoded protein: CAWSVFLAGVLEQYF.

The CDR3 nucleotides are TGCGCCAGCAGCCAAGGGCCGGCAGGGCTCTACGAGCAGTACTTC. Protein sequence: CASSQGPAGLYEQYF. This chain joins TRBV4-1 and TRBJ2-7, with D perhaps matching TRBD1 (5 bases). Germline V gene lookup returns CDR1 MGHRA and CDR2 YSYEKL. The CDR3 contains 15 residues. Trimming stripped 1 base from V and 3 bases from J, with 13 bases between.

The rearrangement joins TRBV19 to TRBJ2-1; the match to TRBD2 covers 7 bases. The CDR3 contains 15 residues. Germline CDR1 and CDR2: LNHDA and SQIVND (reference sequence). The V segment lost 6 bases and the J segment 6 bases; nucleotides outside the gene matches: 11. CDR3: CASSPSSGGVNEQFF. CDR3 nucleotides: TGTGCCAGTAGCCCCTCTAGCGGAGGCGTCAATGAGCAGTTCTTC.

The chain carries TRBV10-3 and TRBJ2-7, with 8 bases that match TRBD2. CDR1 is ENHRY and CDR2 is SYGVKD in the germline V gene. The CDR3 length is 14 residues. Germline trimming cut 3 bases from V and 6 bases from J; bases unmatched to any gene: 7. CDR3 in DNA: TGTGCCATCAGTGAAGGGACTAGGGGTGGCGAGCAGTACTTC. Its protein is CAISEGTRGGEQYF.

The chain employs TRBV30 and TRBJ2-2; possible D gene TRBD2, 6 bases. The germline V and J ends were trimmed by 0 bases and 4 bases, with 12 bases remaining between them. This CDR3 spans 15 amino acids. Looked up from germline, CDR1 is GTSNPN and CDR2 is SVGIG (reference sequence). The CDR3 sequence is CAWSVGDFPTGELFF. In nucleotides, the CDR3 is TGTGCCTGGAGTGTAGGGGACTTCCCCACCGGGGAGCTGTTTTTT.